The 29 T cell receptor beta chains presented below share a single source sample, sequenced in a study of T cell repertoires in cytomegalovirus infection (dated by TCRdb to about 2019). Interpreted using the paper, the treatment or condition label stands for: in vitro stimulation with specific CMV peptide epitopes to enrich CMV-specific T cells. No antigen has been identified for these receptors. Sequenced using an Illumina HiSeq 1500. TCRdb reprocessed the public reads (quality trimming at Q25 with fastp, clone calling with MiXCR) and kept in-frame beta chains. Records with the same CDR3 protein are collapsed into one entry carrying the most frequent genes and DNA. The sample table holds about 330,000 distinct CDR3 sequences, of which 34% were seen once. In total, the top ten clones hold roughly 13% of the sample. The source was cultured PBMCs, collected from culture after CMV antigen stimulation. The receptors come from a human donor in good health (CMV status not recorded). Some clones in this sample may be carry-over from other donors' samples.

There are many counts of this clonotype. The rearrangement joins TRBV7-3 to TRBJ1-1; D possibly corresponds to TRBD1 (5 bases). CDR1 is SGHTA and CDR2 is FQGTGA in the germline V gene. Trimming shortened V by 3 bases and J by 4 bases, and 12 bases separated the two germline ends. The CDR3 runs 14 residues. CDR3 residues: CASSFGRQSTEAFF. Written as DNA, the CDR3 is TGTGCCAGCAGCTTCGGCCGACAGTCCACTGAAGCTTTCTTT. The whole variable domain, filled in from reference TRBV7-3 and TRBJ1-1, reads GAGVSQTPSNKVTEKGKYVELRCDPISGHTALYWYRQSLGQGPEFLIYFQGTGAADDSGLPNDRFFAVRPEGSVSTLKIQRTERGDSAVYLCASSFGRQSTEAFFGQGTRLTVV.

There are many counts of this clonotype. The chain is built from TRBV7-2 and TRBJ1-3; TRBD1 matches 7 bases. Unmatched junction bases numbered 3, after V lost 4 bases and J lost 0 bases. Germline assignment: CDR1 SGHTA and CDR2 FQGNSA. There are 15 residues in the CDR3. The CDR3 coding sequence is TGTGCCAGCAGCTCAACAGGGGCCTCTGGAAACACCATATATTTT. The encoded protein is CASSSTGASGNTIYF.

The CDR3 loop reads CASSLIKGGYNEQFF. Here the CDR3 DNA reads TGTGCCAGCAGCTTAATCAAGGGGGGCTACAATGAGCAGTTCTTC. The rearrangement links TRBV7-9 to TRBJ2-1, with D perhaps assigned TRBD1 or TRBD2 (6 bases each). The CDR3 totals 15 residues. Germline CDR1 and CDR2: SEHNR and FQNEAQ (reference sequence). The ends were cut back, 2 bases at V and 3 bases at J, with 11 bases in the middle.

This clonotype turned up a few times. The V call is TRBV12-3 or TRBV12-4, the J call TRBJ1-3; D is perhaps TRBD1 (6 bases). The CDR3 is 15 residues long. V was trimmed by 3 bases and J by 2 bases, leaving 11 bases between them. The DNA for the CDR3 is TGTGCCAGCAGTTTGGCAGGGGAAACTGGAAACACCATATATTTT. This sequence encodes CASSLAGETGNTIYF.

The chain combines TRBV7-2 with TRBJ2-7; 10 bases line up with TRBD2. Losses at the gene ends were 3 bases for V and 5 bases for J; bases not matched to a gene: 7. The length of the CDR3 is 15 residues. Germline assignment: CDR1 SGHTA and CDR2 FQGNSA. CDR3 region: CASSLASGSTHEQYV. The CDR3 bases are TGTGCCAGCAGCTTGGCTAGCGGGAGTACCCACGAGCAGTACGTC.

The V gene is TRBV3-1, the J gene TRBJ2-1; D not resolved. Germline V CDR1 and CDR2: LGHDT, YNNKEL (reference sequence). V lost 4 bases and J lost 5, with 15 bases in between. This CDR3 contains 15 residues. The CDR3 protein is CASSLARPRNNEQFF. CDR3 in DNA: TGTGCCAGCAGCCTTGCGAGACCCAGAAACAATGAGCAGTTCTTC.

This clonotype was detected a few times. V gene TRBV6-2 or TRBV6-3 combines with J gene TRBJ1-2; 8 bases agree with TRBD1. CDR1 and CDR2 from the germline V gene are MNHEY and SVGEGT. Trimming at V came to 2 bases and at J to 4 bases, leaving 9 bases not matched to a gene. This CDR3 is built from 16 residues. The CDR3 coding sequence is TGTGCCAGCAGTTACAACGAGGACAGGGACTCCTATGGCTACACCTTC. Amino acid sequence: CASSYNEDRDSYGYTF.

This chain uses TRBV5-1 with TRBJ2-1; either TRBD1 or TRBD2 may fit D (5 bases each). The CDR3 has 14 amino acids. The V end was cut by 5 bases, the J end by 5 bases, with 14 bases between. Per the germline V gene, CDR1 is SGHRS and CDR2 is YFSETQ. The CDR3 loop is CASRNGTVNNEQFF. The CDR3 bases are TGCGCCAGCAGAAACGGGACGGTGAACAATGAGCAGTTCTTC.

This clonotype appeared once. This chain links TRBV7-6 with TRBJ2-3, with D perhaps matching TRBD2 (5 bases). The CDR3 totals 18 residues. Per the germline V gene, CDR1 is SGHVS and CDR2 is FNYEAQ. V was cut by 5 bases and J by 2 bases, with 23 bases left in between. CDR3 region: CASSTSLNTGFITDTQYF. The CDR3 region has the DNA TGTGCCAGCAGCACAAGCTTAAACACGGGATTTATCACAGATACGCAGTATTTT.

The chain recombines TRBV7-9 with TRBJ2-5, with 9 bases that match TRBD2. The germline V gene encodes CDR1 SEHNR and CDR2 FQNEAQ (reference sequence). This CDR3 is built from 17 residues. J was trimmed by 1 base and V by 1 base; bases with no gene match: 7. CDR3: CASSLGSLAGPQETQYF. The CDR3 nucleotides read TGTGCCAGCAGCTTAGGATCGCTAGCGGGACCCCAAGAGACCCAGTACTTC.

The rearrangement links TRBV6-1 to TRBJ1-3; no firm D call. CDR3 size: 15 residues. Germline lookup yields CDR1 MNHNS and CDR2 SASEGT. The V end was cut by 2 bases, the J end by 7 bases, with 15 bases between. The CDR3: CASSESPLGRNTIYF. The CDR3 region has the DNA TGTGCCAGCAGTGAATCGCCTTTAGGAAGGAACACCATATATTTT.

This clonotype showed up many times. The chain recombines TRBV12-3 or TRBV12-4 with TRBJ2-1; 7 bases line up with TRBD2. Germline trimming cut 5 bases from V and 6 bases from J; bases unmatched to any gene: 7. This CDR3 region has 14 residues. The CDR3 DNA follows: TGTGCCAGCAGTCTAGGGACGGGGGGCAATGAGCAGTTCTTC. Its protein is CASSLGTGGNEQFF.

The chain carries TRBV19 and TRBJ2-1, with 13 bases lining up with TRBD2. The V gene's germline CDR1 is LNHDA and CDR2 SQIVND (reference sequence). This CDR3 spans 13 amino acids. V was clipped by 10 bases and J by 7 bases; unmatched bases: 4. This CDR3 reads CATRLAGGNEQFF. CDR3 nucleotides: TGTGCCACCCGACTAGCGGGAGGAAATGAGCAGTTCTTC.

The chain uses TRBV7-6 and TRBJ1-4, with unresolved D. This CDR3 is built from 15 residues. Germline CDR1 is SGHVS and CDR2 is FNYEAQ. The V end lost 5 bases, the J end lost 0 bases, and 10 bases lay between the germline ends. The CDR3 sequence is CASSPNSATNEKLFF. CDR3 nucleotide sequence: TGTGCCAGCAGCCCCAACAGTGCAACTAATGAAAAACTGTTTTTT.

In this sample, this clonotype turned up a few times. This chain links TRBV4-3 with TRBJ1-5; D gene unclear. The CDR3 is 13 residues long. Germline V gene data show CDR1 as LGHNA and CDR2 as YSLEER. Deletions cut 0 bases from V and 6 bases from J, with 6 bases between. The CDR3 loop is CASSQDFAQPQHF. In DNA, the CDR3 is TGCGCCAGCAGCCAAGATTTCGCTCAGCCCCAGCATTTT.

This clonotype was counted a few times. The chain couples TRBV7-2 to TRBJ2-1, with TRBD2 matching 14 bases. Germline CDR1 reads SGHTA; CDR2 reads FQGNSA. There are 17 residues in the CDR3. With 6 bases clipped from V and 4 bases from J, the junction kept 8 bases outside the gene matches. For the CDR3, the DNA is TGTGCCAGCAGGGGGACTAGCGGGAGTGGGGTTTACAATGAGCAGTTCTTC. Translation: CASRGTSGSGVYNEQFF.

The rearrangement uses TRBV4-1 and TRBJ2-3; TRBD2 agrees at 8 bases. This CDR3 has 18 residues. Trimming removed 1 base from V and 0 bases from J; junction bases left unmatched: 9. The germline V gene has CDR1 MGHRA and CDR2 YSYEKL. CDR3 loop: CASSQVGASGSSTDTQYF. CDR3 coding DNA: TGCGCCAGCAGCCAAGTCGGGGCTAGCGGGTCTAGCACAGATACGCAGTATTTT.

This clonotype was seen ten or more times. This chain's CDR3 is CASNLSPTHNEQFF. The CDR3 coding sequence is TGTGCCAGCAATCTGTCTCCTACTCACAATGAGCAGTTCTTC. V is TRBV9 and J is TRBJ2-1; no clear D. With 6 bases removed from V and 5 bases from J, the gap between germline ends came to 15 bases. This CDR3 contains 14 residues. From germline, CDR1 is SGDLS and CDR2 YYNGEE.

At least ten counts were recorded for this clonotype. This chain links TRBV7-2 with TRBJ2-7; maybe TRBD1 (6 bases). V lost 5 bases and J lost 3, with 11 bases in between. The CDR3 is made up of 13 amino acids. The germline gives CDR1 SGHTA, CDR2 FQGNSA. CDR3 amino acids: CASSEGQNYEQYF. The CDR3 DNA reads as TGTGCCAGCAGCGAAGGACAGAACTACGAGCAGTACTTC.

V gene TRBV19 combines with J gene TRBJ1-1; 7 bases are shared with TRBD1. Germline V lookup: CDR1 LNHDA, CDR2 SQIVND (reference sequence). The CDR3 spans 14 residues. J was trimmed by 4 bases and V by 4 bases; bases with no gene match: 6. The DNA for the CDR3 is TGTGCCAGTAGTACCCTAAGGGGGCCCACTGAAGCTTTCTTT. Translating gives CASSTLRGPTEAFF.

A remark on this clonotype: One end of the junction varies from germline; a read error may be responsible. The chain links TRBV7-6 to TRBJ2-5; D might be TRBD2 (5 bases). The CDR3 consists of 15 residues. Germline CDR1 reads SGHVS; CDR2 reads FNYEAQ. The CDR3, as DNA: TGTGCCAGCAGCCTAGCCCCCACACTACAAGAGACCCAGTACTTC. Translating it yields CASSLAPTLQETQYF.

This rearrangement joins TRBV27 to TRBJ1-1, with D possibly matching TRBD1 (6 bases). The CDR3 has 16 residues. CDR1 MNHEY and CDR2 SMNVEV come from the germline V gene (reference sequence). V was trimmed by 2 bases and J by 4 bases, leaving 17 bases between them. CDR3 nucleotides: TGTGCCAGCAGTTTACTGGCGGGGGGGCGCGGCACTGAAGCTTTCTTT. The encoded protein is CASSLLAGGRGTEAFF.

This clonotype came up a few times. The V and J genes are TRBV3-1 and TRBJ2-5, with D possibly TRBD1 on 6 matching bases. In germline, CDR1 is LGHDT, CDR2 YNNKEL (reference sequence). V was shortened by 4 bases and J by 4 bases, with 10 bases between the two germline ends. This CDR3 spans 13 amino acids. The CDR3 here is CASSRQETETQYF. In DNA, the CDR3 is TGTGCCAGCAGCCGACAGGAGACAGAGACCCAGTACTTC.

This chain joins TRBV6-5 and TRBJ2-4; perhaps TRBD1 as D (6 bases). Trimming stripped 1 base from V and 6 bases from J, with 10 bases between. CDR1 MNHEY and CDR2 SVGAGI come from the germline V gene. The CDR3 contains 14 residues. CDR3 loop: CASSYLQDRNIQYF. In nucleotides, the CDR3 is TGTGCCAGCAGTTACTTACAGGACAGAAACATTCAGTACTTC.

The chain links TRBV10-1 to TRBJ2-1; 8 nucleotides line up with TRBD2. After removal of 2 bases from V and 9 bases from J, the junction contained 15 bases not matched to a gene. Germline lookup yields CDR1 WNHNN and CDR2 SYGVQD (reference sequence). The CDR3 sequence is 17 residues long. This CDR3 reads CASSELNPGLGIGEQFF. The CDR3 bases are TGCGCCAGCAGTGAGCTGAACCCGGGACTAGGAATTGGTGAGCAGTTCTTC.

This clonotype was recorded once. The CDR3 DNA reads TGTGCCAGCAGTTACTCGAAGGCTGGGCTGGGTTTTCAGCCCCAGCATTTT. Translating gives CASSYSKAGLGFQPQHF. The rearrangement joins TRBV6-2 or TRBV6-3 to TRBJ1-5; D unclear. The V and J ends lost 0 bases and 6 bases respectively, with 18 bases between them. The CDR3 contains 17 residues. CDR1 MNHEY and CDR2 SVGEGT come from the germline V gene.

The rearrangement joins TRBV5-4 to TRBJ2-4; D is unclear. The CDR3 runs to 14 residues. Trimming cost V 2 bases and J 2 bases, with 8 bases left between them. Germline V CDR1 and CDR2: SGHNT, YYREEE (reference sequence). The CDR3 nucleotides read TGTGCCAGCAGCTTCAAGGGATCCAAAAACATTCAGTACTTC. This encodes CASSFKGSKNIQYF.

In its sample, this clonotype was seen a few times. This chain uses TRBV7-2 with TRBJ1-5; 7 nucleotides line up with TRBD1. V dropped 1 base and J dropped 6; count of bases not matched to a gene: 6. The CDR3 is made up of 15 amino acids. Germline CDR1 SGHTA, CDR2 FQGNSA. The CDR3 sequence is CASSLEDRVGQPQHF. CDR3 in DNA: TGTGCCAGCAGCTTAGAAGACAGGGTGGGTCAGCCCCAGCATTTT.

Only one count was recorded for this clonotype. V gene TRBV12-3 or TRBV12-4 combines with J gene TRBJ2-5, with D perhaps TRBD1 or TRBD2 (6 bases each). CDR3 length: 16 residues. With 1 base removed from V and 3 bases from J, the gap between germline ends came to 15 bases. The CDR3 DNA follows: TGTGCCAGCAGTTTAGTGGGGGGCAGTACCAAAGAGACCCAGTACTTC. Translated, it gives CASSLVGGSTKETQYF.